Listed below are T cell receptor beta chains from one sample, sequenced in a study of blood T cell repertoires in COVID-19. The data were produced by immunoSEQ multiplex PCR, yet TCRdb's version contains in-frame clones alone and is incomplete. The data contain around 230,000 clones, approximately 80% of them singletons. The specimen was PBMCs or T cells enriched from blood (not recorded which). The source of these receptors is a man aged 35 to 55 who had recovered from COVID-19. CDR3s include the opening cysteine and the closing phenylalanine or tryptophan. A D gene is named only where the DNA matches it firmly. Some rows mark clone size as missing; the rest say once, few, many or name a class of expanded clone.

TRBJ1-3	.	TRBV5-4	14	.	TGTGCCAGCAGCCCTAGAGACTCTGGAAACACCATATATTTT	CASSPRDSGNTIYF
TRBJ1-1	.	TRBV18	11	.	TGTGCCACTATTCGGGGAACTGAAGCTTTCTTT	CATIRGTEAFF
TRBJ1-2	.	TRBV25-1	16	.	TGTGCCAGCAGTGGACGAGAAGGGAGGAGGATCTATGGCTACACCTTC	CASSGREGRRIYGYTF
TRBJ2-5	few	TRBV6-5	14	TRBD2	TGTGCCAGCAGGGGCGCGGGGGGACAAGAGACCCAGTACTTC	CASRGAGGQETQYF
TRBJ2-5	.	TRBV7-3	13	.	TGTGCCAGCAGCTTAGTGAGCCAAGAGACCCAGTACTTC	CASSLVSQETQYF
TRBJ1-1	many	TRBV18	13	.	TGTGCCAGCTCACCAAGTCTCAGGGGTGAAGCTTTCTTT	CASSPSLRGEAFF
TRBJ2-5	once	TRBV5-1	16	TRBD2	TGCGCCAGCAGCCCTGGCTCTAGCGGGATGAGGGAGACCCAGTACTTC	CASSPGSSGMRETQYF
TRBJ1-2	few	TRBV24-1	12	.	TGTGCCACCAGTGAGGCCCTTACTGGCTACACCTTC	CATSEALTGYTF
TRBJ2-2	.	TRBV19	14	.	TGTGCCAGTAGCAGGGAAGTGAGCACCGGGGAGCTGTTTTTT	CASSREVSTGELFF
TRBJ2-3	few	TRBV6-1	13	.	TGTGCCAGCAGTGATCCACTTTCGGATACGCAGTATTTT	CASSDPLSDTQYF